What follows are 20 T cell receptor beta chains derived from one specimen sequenced in a study of prognosis after radiotherapy for stage I lung cancer. Amplification of the TCR beta CDR3 (from genomic DNA) was done by two-round multiplex PCR. First-round PCR used primers specific to each TRBV and TRBJ gene. TCRdb fed the multiplex PCR reads into MiXCR, producing one record per CDR3 protein. The sample has some 15,000 distinct CDR3 sequences, 55% to 65% seen once. The sequencing here drew on PBMCs, taken before or after stereotactic body radiation therapy (not recorded which). The receptors derive from a donor aged 50 or older with non-small cell lung cancer.

The chain is built from TRBV11-3 and TRBJ2-3; D not certain. Trimming stripped 1 base from V and 4 bases from J, with 12 bases between. Germline V gene data show CDR1 as SGHNT and CDR2 as YENEEA. The CDR3 runs 15 residues. The CDR3: CASSLGDSRADTQYF. DNA for the CDR3: TGTGCCAGCAGCTTAGGAGACTCTCGCGCAGATACGCAGTATTTT.

The chain couples TRBV6-1 to TRBJ1-3; a weak D match, TRBD1 (5 bases). This CDR3 contains 14 residues. V lost 6 bases and J lost 7, with 16 bases in between. The germline V gene has CDR1 MNHNS and CDR2 SASEGT. The CDR3, as DNA: TGTGCCAGCAGCCGATACGGACAAGCGAACACCATATATTTT. Translation gives CASSRYGQANTIYF.

Details on this clonotype: A far larger clone differs by one base, so this is likely a read error. J is TRBJ2-4 and V is TRBV6-8; no reliable D call. The CDR3 sequence is 14 residues long. CDR1 is MNHGY and CDR2 is SAAAGT in the germline V gene. The V and J ends lost 2 bases and 2 bases respectively, with 7 bases between them. CDR3 sequence (DNA): TGTGCCAGCAGTTACAGGATTTCCAAAAACATTCAGTACTTC. This codes for CASSYRISKNIQYF.

The gene calls are TRBV9 and TRBJ2-2; 11 nucleotides match TRBD1. The CDR3 is made up of 16 amino acids. Looked up from germline, CDR1 is SGDLS and CDR2 is YYNGEE. Trimming at V came to 4 bases and at J to 4 bases, leaving 6 bases not matched to a gene. CDR3 bases: TGTGCCAGCAGCATACTTGGGACAGGGGGCACCGGGGAGCTGTTTTTT. It specifies CASSILGTGGTGELFF.

The chain links TRBV12-3 or TRBV12-4 to TRBJ2-1, with a possible D match to TRBD2 (5 bases). The length of the CDR3 is 14 residues. Trimming removed 7 bases at V and 2 bases at J, with 12 bases between. CDR3 in DNA: TGTGCCAGCATAAAGGCGGGTGCCTACAATGAGCAGTTCTTC. Translating it yields CASIKAGAYNEQFF.

In its sample, this clonotype ranks as medium-sized. This chain uses TRBV20-1 with TRBJ2-7; no clear D. The CDR3 runs to 14 residues. V was trimmed by 2 bases and J by 7 bases, leaving 18 bases between them. The germline V gene has CDR1 DFQATT and CDR2 SNEGSKA (reference sequence). In DNA, the CDR3 is TGCAGTGCTAGAAAGGGCCAGAGGCTGGGGGAGCAGTACTTC. Translated: CSARKGQRLGEQYF.

In this sample, this clonotype turned up many times. The gene calls are TRBV28 and TRBJ1-2; D not resolved. This CDR3 has 12 amino acids. Germline CDR1 MDHEN, CDR2 SYDVKM. Trimming took 1 base from V and 5 from J, leaving 5 bases between them. The CDR3 nucleotides read TGTGCCAGCAGTTTATTGGGATATGGCTACACCTTC. As protein: CASSLLGYGYTF.

In its sample, this clonotype was seen once. V and J are TRBV13 and TRBJ1-3; a possible D gene is TRBD1 (6 bases). Between the trimmed V and J ends, which lost 5 bases and 4 bases, there was a span of 15 bases. The CDR3 has 15 amino acids. The germline V gene has CDR1 PRHDT and CDR2 FYEKMQ (reference sequence). The CDR3 region is CASSLTGTRGNTIYF. CDR3 sequence (DNA): TGTGCCAGCAGCCTTACAGGGACGAGGGGAAACACCATATATTTT.

This rearrangement joins TRBV15 to TRBJ1-5, with a weak D call TRBD1 (5 bases). V was cut by 0 bases and J by 6 bases, with 12 bases left in between. Germline CDR1 reads LNHNV; CDR2 reads YYDKDF (reference sequence). CDR3 length equals 15 residues. CDR3 nucleotide sequence: TGTGCCACCAGCAGAGATACCACACAGGTTCAGCCCCAGCATTTT. Its protein product is CATSRDTTQVQPQHF.

The J gene is TRBJ2-2, the V gene TRBV5-1; 13 bases are shared with TRBD2. The V gene's germline CDR1 is SGHRS and CDR2 YFSETQ. V lost 4 bases and J lost 7; bases outside the gene matches: 7. This CDR3 comprises 16 residues. The CDR3 loop is CASSNGLAGVGGELFF. In DNA form, the CDR3 reads TGCGCCAGCAGCAACGGACTAGCGGGAGTTGGCGGGGAGCTGTTTTTT.

This sequence joins TRBV12-3 or TRBV12-4 and TRBJ1-2; TRBD1 agrees at 8 bases. J lost 4 bases, V lost 7 bases, and 11 bases had no gene match. The CDR3 contains 15 residues. CDR3 nucleotide sequence: TGTGCCAGCACCTCCGGACAGGGACAAGCCTATGGCTACACCTTC. Encoded protein: CASTSGQGQAYGYTF.

This chain connects TRBV20-1 to TRBJ1-6, with D perhaps matching TRBD1 (5 bases). Germline assignment: CDR1 DFQATT and CDR2 SNEGSKA (reference sequence). Trimming left V 2 bases short and J 5 bases short, with 10 bases between. The CDR3 is 14 amino acids. The CDR3 here is CSARKGRDNSPLHF. CDR3 in DNA: TGCAGTGCTAGAAAGGGGCGGGATAATTCACCCCTCCACTTT.

This clonotype was seen just once. V and J are TRBV5-1 and TRBJ2-7; 7 bases map to TRBD1. The CDR3 length is 15 residues. The germline CDR1 and CDR2 sequences are SGHRS and YFSETQ. Trimming cost V 2 bases and J 3 bases; bases outside gene matches: 8. CDR3 sequence reads: CASSFGDSKVYEQYF. As DNA, the CDR3 is TGCGCCAGCAGCTTTGGGGACAGCAAGGTCTACGAGCAGTACTTC.

A single count supports this clonotype. This likely traces to a read error, being one base from a far larger clone. The chain uses TRBV12-3 or TRBV12-4 and TRBJ2-7; 7 nucleotides agree with TRBD2. The J call may be incorrect, as the DNA end agrees better with TRBJ2-1. The CDR3 totals 15 residues. The CDR3 here is CASSFGGRTYNDQFF. CDR3 sequence (DNA): TGTGCCAGCAGTTTTGGCGGGAGAACCTACAATGATCAGTTCTTC.

This clonotype was found a few times. The chain couples TRBV12-3 or TRBV12-4 to TRBJ1-6; D may be TRBD1 (6 bases). The CDR3 is made up of 12 amino acids. Trimming took off 5 bases at V and 9 bases at J, with 8 bases between the two ends. The CDR3 protein is CASSGGASPLHF. The CDR3 nucleotides are TGTGCCAGCAGTGGGGGGGCTTCACCCCTCCACTTT.

The chain links TRBV19 to TRBJ2-2, with TRBD1 identical over 9 bases. From germline, CDR1 is LNHDA and CDR2 SQIVND (reference sequence). The junction had 6 bases not matched to a gene; V was cut back by 6 bases and J by 7 bases. The CDR3 sequence is 14 residues long. This chain's CDR3 is CASRSTGGIGELFF. In nucleotides, the CDR3 is TGTGCCAGTAGGTCGACAGGGGGAATCGGGGAGCTGTTTTTT.

This clonotype was observed at least ten times. The rearrangement joins TRBV4-1 to TRBJ2-7; TRBD2 agrees at 13 bases. The CDR3 loop spans 16 amino acids. Unmatched junction bases numbered 4, after V lost 2 bases and J lost 3 bases. CDR1 and CDR2 from the germline V gene are MGHRA and YSYEKL. CDR3 in DNA: TGCGCCAGCAGCCAAACCGGGACTAGCGGGGTCTACGAGCAGTACTTC. Translation: CASSQTGTSGVYEQYF.

This clonotype is judged medium-sized. The J gene is TRBJ2-5, the V gene TRBV27, with unresolved D. V gave up 3 bases and J gave up 5 bases, with 10 bases separating them. The germline gives CDR1 MNHEY, CDR2 SMNVEV (reference sequence). The CDR3 consists of 13 residues. The CDR3 sequence is CASSFIDEETQYF. The CDR3 bases are TGTGCCAGCAGTTTCATAGACGAGGAGACCCAGTACTTC.

V is TRBV6-1 and J is TRBJ2-7, with D perhaps being TRBD1 or TRBD2 (5 bases each). There are 14 residues in the CDR3. Germline values: CDR1 MNHNS, CDR2 SASEGT. With 5 bases removed from V and 7 bases from J, the gap between germline ends came to 18 bases. This chain's CDR3 is CASSPRDAAREQYF. CDR3 nucleotide sequence: TGTGCCAGCAGTCCCCGGGACGCAGCTCGTGAGCAGTACTTC.

The CDR3 region is CASSYGVQDTDTQYF. In DNA, the CDR3 is TGTGCCAGCAGTTACGGAGTACAGGACACAGATACGCAGTATTTT. V usage is TRBV6-2 or TRBV6-3 and J usage is TRBJ2-3, with D possibly TRBD1 on 5 matching bases. This CDR3 is built from 15 residues. Trimming took off 2 bases at V and 2 bases at J, with 11 bases between the two ends. Germline-derived CDR1 and CDR2 are MNHEY and SVGEGT.